The 32 T cell receptor beta chains below all came from one sample that was sequenced in a study of graft-versus-host responses after intestinal transplantation. Sequenced by immunoSEQ multiplex PCR; TCRdb stores in-frame clones only, minus some. The data hold approximately 18,000 clones, with approximately 39% observed a single time. The material was alloreactive CD4+ T cells from a mixed lymphocyte reaction culture, obtained before transplantation. Subset of the sample: CFSE-low proliferating T cells sorted from roughly 6-day pre-transplant mixed lymphocyte reaction (GvH or HvG direction). These receptors were taken from a human patient who was an organ donor for intestinal transplantation.

The chain links TRBV21-1 to TRBJ2-2; no DNA check was done on the table's D call, TRBD2. TRBV21-1 is recorded as a pseudogene. This CDR3 contains 18 residues. CDR3 sequence: CASSKDLLAGRLTGELFF. The CDR3 DNA sequence: TGTGCCAGCAGCAAAGATCTCCTAGCGGGAAGGTTGACCGGGGAGCTGTTTTTT.

This clone has just one count. Here the CDR3 reads CASSLGPGPSSYEQYF. The CDR3 coding sequence is TGCGCCAGCAGCTTGGGCCCGGGACCCAGCTCCTACGAGCAGTACTTC. The chain uses TRBV5-1 and TRBJ2-7, with D possibly called TRBD1 or TRBD2 (5 bases each). Trimming stripped 0 bases from V and 0 bases from J, with 13 bases between. Germline V gene lookup returns CDR1 SGHRS and CDR2 YFSETQ. The CDR3 spans 16 residues.

The chain carries TRBV10-3 and TRBJ1-1; maybe TRBD1 (5 bases). Germline assignment: CDR1 ENHRY and CDR2 SYGVKD. V was shortened by 0 bases and J by 6 bases, with 14 bases between the two germline ends. This CDR3 region has 15 residues. CDR3 region: CAISESGAGKAEAFF. The CDR3, as DNA: TGTGCCATCAGTGAGTCGGGAGCAGGGAAGGCTGAAGCTTTCTTT.

The rearrangement joins TRBV28 to TRBJ2-2, with D perhaps being TRBD1 or TRBD2 (5 bases each). Trimming removed 2 bases at V and 5 bases at J, with 18 bases between. The CDR3 has 17 amino acids. Germline-derived CDR1 and CDR2 are MDHEN and SYDVKM. The CDR3 DNA is TGTGCCAGCAGTTTACCTCCGGGACGGGCAGGGACCGGGGAGCTGTTTTTT. Protein sequence: CASSLPPGRAGTGELFF.

The genes are TRBV7-3 and TRBJ2-5; no definite D call. The CDR3 is 14 amino acids. Trimming took off 2 bases at V and 2 bases at J, with 9 bases between the two ends. Per the germline V gene, CDR1 is SGHTA and CDR2 is FQGTGA. This CDR3 reads CASSLRGDQETQYF. The CDR3 DNA reads TGTGCCAGCAGCTTACGTGGGGATCAAGAGACCCAGTACTTC.

This rearrangement joins TRBV6-5 to TRBJ1-2, with 11 bases aligning to TRBD1. The germline V gene encodes CDR1 MNHEY and CDR2 SVGAGI. V shed 5 bases, J shed 4 bases, and the junction held 3 bases outside the gene matches. This CDR3 spans 14 amino acids. DNA of the CDR3: TGTGCCAGCAGTGAAGGGACAGGGGGCTATGGCTACACCTTC. This codes for CASSEGTGGYGYTF.

This chain connects TRBV7-9 to TRBJ1-2; no definite D call. Germline V gene lookup returns CDR1 SEHNR and CDR2 FQNEAQ (reference sequence). The germline V and J ends were trimmed by 2 bases and 2 bases, with 9 bases remaining between them. The CDR3 runs to 14 residues. Here the CDR3 reads CASSLIMANYGYTF. The CDR3 bases are TGTGCCAGCAGCTTAATTATGGCAAACTATGGCTACACCTTC.

In regard to this clone: The sample contains more than one DNA sequence encoding this CDR3. The J gene is TRBJ2-5, the V gene TRBV20-1; D unresolved. The V end lost 1 base, the J end lost 5 bases, and 2 bases lay between the germline ends. CDR3 length: 10 amino acids. Germline-derived CDR1 and CDR2 are DFQATT and SNEGSKA (reference sequence). CDR3 sequence reads: CSARVETQYF. The CDR3 nucleotides are TGCAGTGCTAGAGTGGAGACCCAGTACTTC.

This clone counts as medium-sized (0.01 to 0.1%). V and J are TRBV11-3 and TRBJ1-1; D remains unclear. There are 12 residues in the CDR3. Germline CDR1 SGHNT, CDR2 YENEEA. The V end lost 5 bases, the J end lost 3 bases, and 7 bases lay between the germline ends. CDR3 in amino acids: CASSRGHTEAFF. CDR3 nucleotide sequence: TGTGCCAGCAGCCGAGGGCACACTGAAGCTTTCTTT.

The rearrangement uses TRBV7-2 and TRBJ2-3, with D possibly TRBD2 on 6 matching bases. Germline V gene lookup returns CDR1 SGHTA and CDR2 FQGNSA. The CDR3 runs to 13 residues. Trimming shortened V by 3 bases and J by 3 bases, and 7 bases separated the two germline ends. The CDR3 nucleotides are TGTGCCAGCAGCTTGGGGGGTACAGATACGCAGTATTTT. It specifies CASSLGGTDTQYF. The full variable domain, with the rest looked up from reference TRBV7-2 and TRBJ2-3, is GAGVSQSPSNKVTEKGKDVELRCDPISGHTALYWYRQSLGQGLEFLIYFQGNSAPDKSGLPSDRFSAERTGGSVSTLTIQRTQQEDSAVYLCASSLGGTDTQYFGPGTRLTVL.

The chain uses TRBV18 and TRBJ2-1, with D perhaps being TRBD1 or TRBD2 (5 bases each). The V end lost 2 bases, the J end lost 13 bases, and 15 bases lay between the germline ends. Germline V CDR1 and CDR2: KGHSH, LQKENI. The CDR3 totals 13 residues. This chain's CDR3 is CASSPGDGLLQFF. CDR3 bases: TGTGCCAGCTCACCAGGGGACGGCCTACTTCAGTTCTTC.

This rearrangement joins TRBV28 to TRBJ2-2, with D unresolved. V was pared by 7 bases and J by 3 bases, with 9 bases between. This CDR3 is 13 amino acids long. Germline CDR1 MDHEN, CDR2 SYDVKM. CDR3 in amino acids: CASTTTYTGELFF. The CDR3 nucleotides are TGTGCCAGCACCACCACTTACACCGGGGAGCTGTTTTTT.

J is TRBJ2-1 and V is TRBV9, with D unresolved. Trimming stripped 3 bases from V and 0 bases from J, with 7 bases between. The length of the CDR3 is 14 residues. The germline V gene has CDR1 SGDLS and CDR2 YYNGEE. CDR3: CASSAGPSYNEQFF. The CDR3 region has the DNA TGTGCCAGCAGCGCCGGGCCCTCCTACAATGAGCAGTTCTTC.

V gene TRBV30 combines with J gene TRBJ2-3, with D perhaps TRBD2 (6 bases). This CDR3 has 16 residues. Trimming took 3 bases from V and 0 from J, leaving 16 bases between them. Germline-derived CDR1 and CDR2 are GTSNPN and SVGIG (reference sequence). The CDR3 loop reads CAWSLLPGASTDTQYF. Here the CDR3 DNA reads TGTGCCTGGAGCCTCCTTCCGGGAGCAAGCACAGATACGCAGTATTTT.

The chain uses TRBV28 and TRBJ2-1; weak D call: TRBD1 (7 bases). In germline, CDR1 is MDHEN, CDR2 SYDVKM. V lost 4 bases, J lost 10 bases, and 20 bases lay in between. This CDR3 is 15 amino acids long. The CDR3 region is CASSSTGQVEGEQFF. The CDR3 DNA follows: TGTGCCAGCAGTTCCACCGGACAGGTGGAGGGGGAGCAGTTCTTC.

The chain employs TRBV7-3 and TRBJ2-7; weak D call: TRBD1 (6 bases). Germline CDR1 and CDR2: SGHTA and FQGTGA. Trimming shortened V by 4 bases and J by 6 bases, and 13 bases separated the two germline ends. The CDR3 contains 13 residues. CDR3 DNA: TGTGCCAGCAGCTACCGTGGGGGCGGCGAGCAGTACTTC. It translates to CASSYRGGGEQYF.

For the CDR3, the DNA is TGTGCCAGCAAAAACAGGGACCCCTACAATGAGCAGTTCTTC. Amino acids: CASKNRDPYNEQFF. The chain combines TRBV6-6 with TRBJ2-1; D is perhaps TRBD1 (6 bases). CDR1 and CDR2 from the germline V gene are MNHNY and SVGAGI (reference sequence). The CDR3 totals 14 residues. Trimming shortened V by 7 bases and J by 2 bases, and 12 bases separated the two germline ends.

The gene calls are TRBV2 and TRBJ1-4; maybe TRBD1 (6 bases). Between the trimmed V and J ends, which lost 6 bases and 0 bases, there was a span of 14 bases. This CDR3 spans 16 amino acids. The germline V gene encodes CDR1 SNHLY and CDR2 FYNNEI. CDR3 coding DNA: TGTGCCAGCAGGGACCTCGACAGGACAACTAATGAAAAACTGTTTTTT. Translated, it gives CASRDLDRTTNEKLFF.

The genes are TRBV2 and TRBJ2-2; TRBD1 matches at 9 bases. The CDR3 runs to 15 residues. Germline CDR1 and CDR2: SNHLY and FYNNEI. V shed 7 bases, J shed 4 bases, and the junction held 7 bases outside the gene matches. The CDR3 nucleotides read TGTGCCAGCAATAGAGGGACAGGGTTCACCGGGGAGCTGTTTTTT. Translating it yields CASNRGTGFTGELFF.

The chain carries TRBV2 and TRBJ2-5; 11 bases align to TRBD2. From germline, CDR1 is SNHLY and CDR2 FYNNEI. The V and J ends lost 6 bases and 2 bases, in that order; junction bases with no gene match: 5. The CDR3 totals 15 residues. The CDR3 loop reads CASRGTSGAQETQYF. The CDR3 DNA reads TGTGCCAGCAGGGGGACTAGCGGCGCTCAAGAGACCCAGTACTTC. The full variable domain, with the rest looked up from reference TRBV2 and TRBJ2-5, is EPEVTQTPSHQVTQMGQEVILRCVPISNHLYFYWYRQILGQKVEFLVSFYNNEISEKSEIFDDQFSVERPDGSNFTLKIRSTKLEDSAMYFCASRGTSGAQETQYFGPGTRLLVL.

The rearrangement joins TRBV6-1 to TRBJ2-3; TRBD2 agrees at 9 bases. This CDR3 has 15 amino acids. Germline CDR1 and CDR2: MNHNS and SASEGT. V was pared by 4 bases and J by 4 bases, with 6 bases of the junction left unmatched. CDR3 nucleotide sequence: TGTGCCAGCAGTGTTATAGCGGGAGAATCAGATACGCAGTATTTT. This translates into CASSVIAGESDTQYF.

This clone was seen once. The V gene is TRBV19, the J gene TRBJ1-1, with D perhaps matching TRBD1 (6 bases). V gave up 3 bases and J gave up 1 base, with 6 bases separating them. This CDR3 is built from 13 residues. Per germline, CDR1 LNHDA and CDR2 SQIVND (reference sequence). CDR3 residues: CASSMTGNTEAFF. DNA of the CDR3: TGTGCCAGTAGTATGACAGGGAACACTGAAGCTTTCTTT. Full variable domain (outside the CDR3, taken from reference TRBV19 and TRBJ1-1): DGGITQSPKYLFRKEGQNVTLSCEQNLNHDAMYWYRQDPGQGLRLIYYSQIVNDFQKGDIAEGYSVSREKKESFPLTVTSAQKNPTAFYLCASSMTGNTEAFFGQGTRLTVV.

This clone turned up a few times. The chain employs TRBV6-9 and TRBJ2-5, with 13 bases lining up with TRBD2. In germline, CDR1 is MNHGY, CDR2 SVAAGI. V lost 6 bases, J lost 7 bases, and 8 bases stayed unmatched. This CDR3 is built from 15 residues. CDR3 in amino acids: CASSPGLAGLTTQYF. CDR3 DNA sequence: TGTGCCAGCAGCCCGGGACTAGCGGGACTAACGACCCAGTACTTC.

The gene calls are TRBV7-2 and TRBJ2-5; 10 bases align to TRBD1. The CDR3 loop spans 15 amino acids. The J segment lost 3 bases and the V segment lost 1 base, leaving 2 bases of the junction unmatched. Germline loops: CDR1 SGHTA, CDR2 FQGNSA. CDR3 nucleotides: TGTGCCAGCAGCTTAGTCGGGACAGGGGAAGAGACCCAGTACTTC. Its translation: CASSLVGTGEETQYF.

V usage is TRBV6-4 and J usage is TRBJ1-5; TRBD1 agrees at 11 bases. The CDR3 extends over 14 amino acids. CDR1 is MRHNA and CDR2 is SNTAGT in the germline V gene. V shed 6 bases and J 5 bases; nucleotides not matched to a gene: 3. The CDR3 bases are TGTGCCAGCAGACTGGGACAGGGGGATCAGCCCCAGCATTTT. Residues: CASRLGQGDQPQHF.

The CDR3 DNA is TGTGCCAGCAGTCAGAGGACCCCACGGGATACGCAGTATTTT. Translation: CASSQRTPRDTQYF. V and J are TRBV6-5 and TRBJ2-3; D uncertain. The CDR3 consists of 14 residues. Germline assignment: CDR1 MNHEY and CDR2 SVGAGI. Trimming pared 5 bases from V and 6 bases from J, leaving 15 bases between.

J is TRBJ2-7 and V is TRBV7-2; TRBD2 aligns across 9 bases. The CDR3 is made up of 13 amino acids. In germline, CDR1 is SGHTA, CDR2 FQGNSA. V shed 11 bases, J shed 5 bases, and the junction held 10 bases outside the gene matches. CDR3 in amino acids: CASGRVAGDEQYF. The CDR3 DNA is TGTGCCTCCGGGAGGGTAGCGGGAGACGAGCAGTACTTC.

The chain recombines TRBV5-1 with TRBJ2-7, with D unresolved. V lost 0 bases and J 3 bases, leaving 10 bases between the germline ends. Germline CDR1 SGHRS, CDR2 YFSETQ. The CDR3 spans 14 residues. Here the CDR3 DNA reads TGCGCCAGCAGCTTGGCCGGCTTTGGCTACGAGCAGTACTTC. This translates into CASSLAGFGYEQYF.

This clone was detected only a few times. The chain couples TRBV29-1 to TRBJ1-1; D is perhaps TRBD1 (5 bases). CDR1 is SQVTM and CDR2 is ANQGSEA in the germline V gene. CDR3 size: 13 residues. Between the trimmed V and J ends, which lost 4 bases and 0 bases, there was a span of 9 bases. The CDR3 region is CSVAGRMNTEAFF. CDR3 in DNA: TGCAGCGTTGCGGGACGGATGAACACTGAAGCTTTCTTT.

This chain's CDR3 is CASSLKLAGGINNEQFF. The CDR3 DNA reads as TGCGCCAGCAGCTTGAAACTAGCGGGAGGGATCAACAATGAGCAGTTCTTC. V gene TRBV5-1 combines with J gene TRBJ2-1, with 13 bases matching TRBD2. Trimming cost V 1 base and J 5 bases; bases outside gene matches: 6. CDR1 SGHRS and CDR2 YFSETQ come from the germline V gene. CDR3 length: 17 residues. Full variable domain (rest looked up from reference TRBV5-1 and TRBJ2-1): KAGVTQTPRYLIKTRGQQVTLSCSPISGHRSVSWYQQTPGQGLQFLFEYFSETQRNKGNFPGRFSGRQFSNSRSEMNVSTLELGDSALYLCASSLKLAGGINNEQFFGPGTRLTVL.

The V gene is TRBV7-8, the J gene TRBJ2-7; D uncertain. V dropped 5 bases and J dropped 2 bases, with 7 bases sitting between them. The CDR3 sequence is 12 residues long. Germline V gene lookup returns CDR1 SGHVS and CDR2 FQNEAQ. The CDR3, as DNA: TGTGCCAGCAGCCCCTATGCCTACGAGCAGTACTTC. Translated, it gives CASSPYAYEQYF.

The chain links TRBV30 to TRBJ1-2; 10 nucleotides agree with TRBD1. The CDR3 is 15 amino acids. Germline CDR1 GTSNPN, CDR2 SVGIG (reference sequence). Trimming removed 0 bases from V and 6 bases from J; junction bases left unmatched: 7. This CDR3 reads CAWSVPRTGGDGYTF. In nucleotides, the CDR3 is TGTGCCTGGAGTGTACCTAGGACAGGGGGGGATGGCTACACCTTC.